The present T cell receptor (beta chain) was sequenced within a study of blood T cells in healthy people across ages. The V gene's germline CDR1 is SQVTM and CDR2 ANQGSEA. This CDR3 has 13 residues. The germline V and J ends were trimmed by 6 bases and 0 bases, with 12 bases remaining between them. PCR was performed a second time for roughly 7 to 11 cycles using a sample-barcoded 5' primer and a J-beta primer mix. A template-switch adaptor containing 12 random nucleotides labeled each cDNA molecule. MiXCR, applied by TCRdb to the 5' RACE reads, yields one record per CDR3 protein. Among roughly 1,700,000 distinct CDR3 sequences listed, 28% were seen once. This clonotype was detected many times. Donors were healthy Caucasian individuals from Russia aged about 6 to 90.

Sample: blood. The TCR originated in a woman aged 25 to 39 in good health. The chain joins TRBV29-1 to TRBJ2-7; D tentatively reads TRBD1 or TRBD2 (5 bases each). The CDR3, as DNA: TGCAGCGTGATGGGGGTCTTCTCCTACGAGCAGTACTTC. Amino acid sequence: CSVMGVFSYEQYF.